The count of the clone carrying this TCR beta chain is one. Generated by immunoSEQ multiplex PCR, the TCRdb table keeps only in-frame clones and is missing some. The sample carries roughly 250,000 clones, approximately 83% recorded once. This entry comes from a study of blood T cell repertoires in COVID-19. Trimming took 5 bases from V and 2 from J, leaving 12 bases between them. CDR3 size: 14 residues. Germline assignment: CDR1 SGHDT and CDR2 YYEEEE. The source material was peripheral blood. This clonotype originated in a woman older than 75 with acute or convalescent COVID-19. This sequence joins TRBV5-6 and TRBJ2-3; D unresolved. The CDR3 bases are TGTGCCAGCAGGCCCAGAGGCGACACAGATACGCAGTATTTT. Translation: CASRPRGDTDTQYF.